This is a list of T cell receptor beta chains from one sample in a study of human thymus T cells. Some clones are missing from TCRdb's copy, which holds only in-frame ones; the method was immunoSEQ multiplex PCR. The table shows under 70,000 clones, with approximately 95% occurring only once. What was sequenced was blood. These receptors all stem from a boy younger than two with a congenital heart defect but otherwise immunologically healthy. The CDR3 runs from the conserved cysteine through the conserved F or W. A D gene is named only where the DNA matches it firmly. Clone size is not always given. Where it is, it says once, few, many or a class for expanded clones.

V gene	clone size	D gene	J gene	CDR3 protein	CDR3 DNA
TRBV29-1	.	.	TRBJ1-1	CSVGNRLANTEAFF	TGCAGCGTTGGAAACAGGCTGGCGAACACTGAAGCTTTCTTT
TRBV9	.	TRBD1	TRBJ2-2	CASSGDRTGELFF	TGTGCCAGCAGCGGGGACAGAACCGGGGAGCTGTTTTTT
TRBV19	.	TRBD2	TRBJ2-1	CASRREGRRGLWNEQFF	TGTGCCAGTAGACGGGAGGGCCGAAGGGGACTGTGGAATGAGCAGTTCTTC
TRBV2	.	TRBD2	TRBJ2-3	CASSEARLADTDTQYF	TGTGCCAGCAGTGAAGCGCGACTAGCGGACACAGATACGCAGTATTTT
TRBV11-2	few	TRBD2	TRBJ2-7	CASSSPGLASYEQYF	TGTGCCAGCAGCTCCCCGGGACTAGCTTCCTACGAGCAGTACTTC
TRBV29-1	.	TRBD1	TRBJ1-2	CSVRPGQKAYGYTF	TGCAGCGTTCGGCCGGGACAGAAAGCCTATGGCTACACCTTC
TRBV2	.	.	TRBJ1-1	CASSFLVDEAFF	TGTGCCAGCAGTTTTTTGGTCGATGAAGCTTTCTTT
TRBV5-1	.	TRBD2	TRBJ2-1	CASSLEREGDEQFF	TGCGCCAGCAGCTTGGAACGGGAGGGGGATGAGCAGTTCTTC
TRBV5-6	.	.	TRBJ2-6	CASSLRGALSGANVLTF	TGTGCCAGCAGCTTGCGGGGGGCTCTGTCTGGGGCCAACGTCCTGACTTTC
TRBV11-3	.	.	TRBJ2-1	CASSLGLAYNEQFF	TGTGCCAGCAGCTTAGGGCTAGCGTATAATGAGCAGTTCTTC
TRBV6-5	.	.	TRBJ2-5	CASSVRYQETQYF	TGTGCCAGCAGTGTGCGGTACCAAGAGACCCAGTACTTC
TRBV5-1	.	.	TRBJ1-2	CASSPPGTAYYGYTF	TGCGCCAGCAGCCCCCCCGGGACGGCTTACTATGGCTACACCTTC
TRBV6-1	.	.	TRBJ2-5	CASSEVQAGETQYF	TGTGCCAGCAGTGAAGTACAGGCCGGGGAGACCCAGTACTTC
TRBV28	once	TRBD1	TRBJ1-6	CASSQGGGSPLHF	TGTGCCAGCAGTCAGGGGGGGGGTTCACCCCTCCACTTT
TRBV5-6	.	.	TRBJ1-6	CASSVGPREWNSPLHF	TGTGCCAGCAGCGTCGGGCCGAGGGAGTGGAATTCACCCCTCCACTTT
TRBV5-4	.	.	TRBJ2-3	CASSLGGYTDTQYF	TGTGCCAGCAGCTTGGGCGGGTACACAGATACGCAGTATTTT
TRBV6-5	.	.	TRBJ2-6	CASSYTSSVLTF	TGTGCCAGCAGCTACACTTCCAGCGTCCTGACTTTC
TRBV9	.	TRBD2	TRBJ2-2	CASSVRSGGTGELFF	TGTGCCAGCAGCGTAAGGAGCGGGGGTACCGGGGAGCTGTTTTTT
TRBV9	.	TRBD2	TRBJ2-2	CASSVPSSGGAYPGELFF	TGTGCCAGCAGCGTACCCTCTAGCGGGGGGGCCTACCCCGGGGAGCTGTTTTTT
TRBV12-5	.	TRBD1	TRBJ2-3	CASGFGTGVTVTDTQYF	TGTGCTAGTGGTTTCGGGACAGGGGTCACCGTAACAGATACGCAGTATTTT
TRBV10-3	.	TRBD2	TRBJ2-3	CAISEWGSGITDTQYF	TGTGCCATCAGTGAGTGGGGTAGCGGGATTACAGATACGCAGTATTTT
TRBV11-1	.	.	TRBJ1-1	CASSSRLGTEAFF	TGTGCCAGCAGCTCTAGACTGGGTACTGAAGCTTTCTTT